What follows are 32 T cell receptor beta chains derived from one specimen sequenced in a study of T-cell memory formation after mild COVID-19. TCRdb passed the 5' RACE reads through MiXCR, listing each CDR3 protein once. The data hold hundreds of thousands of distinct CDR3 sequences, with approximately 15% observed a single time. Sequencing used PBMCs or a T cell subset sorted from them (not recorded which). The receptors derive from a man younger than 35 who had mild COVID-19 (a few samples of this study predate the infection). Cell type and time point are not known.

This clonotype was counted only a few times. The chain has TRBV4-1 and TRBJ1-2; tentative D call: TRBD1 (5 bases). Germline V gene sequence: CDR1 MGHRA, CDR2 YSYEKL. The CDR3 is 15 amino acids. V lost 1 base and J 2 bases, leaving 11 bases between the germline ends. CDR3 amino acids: CASSQVGVSNYGYTF. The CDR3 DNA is TGCGCCAGCAGCCAAGTGGGGGTTTCGAACTATGGCTACACCTTC.

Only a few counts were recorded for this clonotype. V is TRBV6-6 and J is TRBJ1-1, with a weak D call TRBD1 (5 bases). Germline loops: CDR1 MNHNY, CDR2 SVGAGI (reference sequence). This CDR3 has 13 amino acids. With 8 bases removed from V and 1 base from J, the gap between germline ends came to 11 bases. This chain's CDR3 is CASWGPWNTEAFF. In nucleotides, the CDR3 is TGTGCCAGCTGGGGACCCTGGAACACTGAAGCTTTCTTT.

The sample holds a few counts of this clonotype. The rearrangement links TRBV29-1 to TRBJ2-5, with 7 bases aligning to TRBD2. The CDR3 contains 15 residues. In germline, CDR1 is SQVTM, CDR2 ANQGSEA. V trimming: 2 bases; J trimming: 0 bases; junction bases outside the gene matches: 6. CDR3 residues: CSVEQRDLYQETQYF. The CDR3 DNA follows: TGCAGCGTTGAACAGCGGGACCTGTACCAAGAGACCCAGTACTTC. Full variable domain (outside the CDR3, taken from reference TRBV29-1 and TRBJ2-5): SAVISQKPSRDICQRGTSLTIQCQVDSQVTMMFWYRQQPGQSLTLIATANQGSEATYESGFVIDKFPISRPNLTFSTLTVSNMSPEDSSIYLCSVEQRDLYQETQYFGPGTRLLVL.

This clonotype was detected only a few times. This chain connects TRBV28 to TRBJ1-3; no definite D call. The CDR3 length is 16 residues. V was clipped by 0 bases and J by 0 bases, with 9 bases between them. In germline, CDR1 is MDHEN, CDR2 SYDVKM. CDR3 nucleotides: TGTGCCAGCAGTTTATGGGGCGTGAGCTCTGGAAACACCATATATTTT. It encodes CASSLWGVSSGNTIYF.

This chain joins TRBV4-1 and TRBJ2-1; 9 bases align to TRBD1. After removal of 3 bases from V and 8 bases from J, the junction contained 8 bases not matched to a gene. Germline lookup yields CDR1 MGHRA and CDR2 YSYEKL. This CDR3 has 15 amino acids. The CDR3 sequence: CASSHPGQGVDEQFF. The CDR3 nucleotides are TGCGCCAGCAGCCACCCGGGACAGGGCGTGGATGAGCAGTTCTTC.

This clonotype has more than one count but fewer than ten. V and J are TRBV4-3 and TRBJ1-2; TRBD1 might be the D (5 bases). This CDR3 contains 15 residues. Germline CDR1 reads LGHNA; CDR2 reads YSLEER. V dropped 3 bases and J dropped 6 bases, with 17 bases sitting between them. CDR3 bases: TGCGCCAGCAGCCAGGCGGAAGGGGTGTTCGATGGCTACACCTTC. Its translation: CASSQAEGVFDGYTF.

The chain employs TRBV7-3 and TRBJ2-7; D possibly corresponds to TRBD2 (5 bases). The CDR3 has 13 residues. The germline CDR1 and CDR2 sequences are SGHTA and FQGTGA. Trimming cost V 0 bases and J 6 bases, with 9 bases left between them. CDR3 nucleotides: TGTGCCAGCAGCTTAACCCGGGGAAGCGAGCAGTACGTC. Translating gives CASSLTRGSEQYV.

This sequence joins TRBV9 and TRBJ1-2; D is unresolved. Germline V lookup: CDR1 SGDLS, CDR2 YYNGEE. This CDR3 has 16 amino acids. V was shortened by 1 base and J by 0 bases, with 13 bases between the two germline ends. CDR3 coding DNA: TGTGCCAGCAGCGTATACGACGGTTCAGCTAACTATGGCTACACCTTC. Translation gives CASSVYDGSANYGYTF.

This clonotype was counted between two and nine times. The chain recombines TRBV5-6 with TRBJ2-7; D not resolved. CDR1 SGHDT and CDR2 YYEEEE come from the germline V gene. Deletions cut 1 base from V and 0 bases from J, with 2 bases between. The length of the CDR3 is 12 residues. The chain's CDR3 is CASSLLSYEQYV. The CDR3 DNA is TGTGCCAGCAGCTTGCTCTCCTACGAGCAGTACGTC.

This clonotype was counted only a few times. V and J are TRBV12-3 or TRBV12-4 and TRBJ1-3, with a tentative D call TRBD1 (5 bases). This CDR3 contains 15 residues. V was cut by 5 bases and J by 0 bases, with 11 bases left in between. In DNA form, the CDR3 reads TGTGCCAGCAGTACGACAGCATACTCTGGAAACACCATATATTTT. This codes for CASSTTAYSGNTIYF.

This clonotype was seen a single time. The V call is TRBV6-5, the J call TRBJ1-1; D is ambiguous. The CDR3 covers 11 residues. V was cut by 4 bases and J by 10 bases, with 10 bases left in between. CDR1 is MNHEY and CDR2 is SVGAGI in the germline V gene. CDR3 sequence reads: CASSLGPRAFF. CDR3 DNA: TGTGCCAGCAGTTTAGGCCCCAGAGCTTTCTTT.

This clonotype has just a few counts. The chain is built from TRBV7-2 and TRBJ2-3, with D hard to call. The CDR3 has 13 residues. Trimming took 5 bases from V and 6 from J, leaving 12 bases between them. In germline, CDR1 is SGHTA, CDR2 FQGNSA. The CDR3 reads CASSRPPGDTQYF. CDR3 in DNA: TGTGCCAGCAGCCGACCCCCCGGGGATACGCAGTATTTT.

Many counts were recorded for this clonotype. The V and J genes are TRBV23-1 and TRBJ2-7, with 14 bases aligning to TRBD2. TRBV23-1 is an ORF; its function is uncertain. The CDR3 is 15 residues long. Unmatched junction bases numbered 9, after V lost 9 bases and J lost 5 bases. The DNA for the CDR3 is TGCGCCAGACGACTAGCGGGGGGGAGGTTGGACGAGCAGTACTTC. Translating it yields CARRLAGGRLDEQYF.

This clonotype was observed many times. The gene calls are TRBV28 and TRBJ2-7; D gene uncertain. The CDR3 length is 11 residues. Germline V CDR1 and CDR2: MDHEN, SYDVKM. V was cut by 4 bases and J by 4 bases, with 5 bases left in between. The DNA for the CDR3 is TGTGCCAGCAGTTCCCCATACGAGCAGTACGTC. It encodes CASSSPYEQYV.

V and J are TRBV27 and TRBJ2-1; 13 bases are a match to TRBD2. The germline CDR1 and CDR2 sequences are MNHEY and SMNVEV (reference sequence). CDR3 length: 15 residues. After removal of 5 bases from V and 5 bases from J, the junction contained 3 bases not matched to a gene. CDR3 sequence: CASSPGTSGDNEQFF. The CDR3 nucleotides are TGTGCCAGCAGTCCTGGGACTAGCGGGGACAATGAGCAGTTCTTC.

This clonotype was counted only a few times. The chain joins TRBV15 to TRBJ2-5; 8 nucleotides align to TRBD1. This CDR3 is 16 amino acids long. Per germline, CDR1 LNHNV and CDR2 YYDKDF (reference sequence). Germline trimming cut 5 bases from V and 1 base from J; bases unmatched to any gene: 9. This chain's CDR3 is CATSAARTGRQETQYF. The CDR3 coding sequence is TGTGCCACCAGCGCAGCCCGGACAGGGCGCCAAGAGACCCAGTACTTC.

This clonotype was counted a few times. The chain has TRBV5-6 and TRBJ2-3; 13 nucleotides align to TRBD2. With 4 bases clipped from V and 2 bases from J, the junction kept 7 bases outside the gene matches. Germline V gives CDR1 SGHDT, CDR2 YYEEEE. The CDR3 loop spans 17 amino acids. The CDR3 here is CASSLRLAGGATDTQYF. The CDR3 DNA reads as TGTGCCAGCAGCCTCAGACTAGCGGGGGGAGCCACAGATACGCAGTATTTT.

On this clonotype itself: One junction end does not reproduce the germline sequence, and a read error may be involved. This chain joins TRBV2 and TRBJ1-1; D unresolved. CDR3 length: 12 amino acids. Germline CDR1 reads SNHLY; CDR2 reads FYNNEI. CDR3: CASREEGGQAFF. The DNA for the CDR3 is TGTGCCAGCAGAGAAGAGGGAGGTCAAGCTTTCTTT.

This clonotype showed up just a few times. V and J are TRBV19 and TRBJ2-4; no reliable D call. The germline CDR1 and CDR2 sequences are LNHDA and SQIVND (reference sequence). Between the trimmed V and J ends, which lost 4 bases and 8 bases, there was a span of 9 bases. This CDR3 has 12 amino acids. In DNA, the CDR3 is TGTGCCAGTAGTACCCTCCGGGACATTCAGTACTTC. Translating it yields CASSTLRDIQYF.

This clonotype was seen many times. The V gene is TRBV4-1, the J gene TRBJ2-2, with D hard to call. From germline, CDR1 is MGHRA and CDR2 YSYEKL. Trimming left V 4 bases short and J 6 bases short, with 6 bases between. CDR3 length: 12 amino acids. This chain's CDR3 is CASSPLAGELFF. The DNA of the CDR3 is TGCGCCAGCAGCCCGCTCGCCGGGGAGCTGTTTTTT.

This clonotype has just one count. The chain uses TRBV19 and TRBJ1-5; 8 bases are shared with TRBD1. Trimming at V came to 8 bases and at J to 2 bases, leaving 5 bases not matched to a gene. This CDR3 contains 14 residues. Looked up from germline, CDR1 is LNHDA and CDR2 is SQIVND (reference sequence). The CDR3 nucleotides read TGTGCCAGTTACCGGGGACAGGGCAATCAGCCCCAGCATTTT. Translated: CASYRGQGNQPQHF.

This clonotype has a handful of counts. The CDR3 region has the DNA TGTGCCAGCAGCATACGCGGGGGGCTGGAGACCCAGTACTTC. This codes for CASSIRGGLETQYF. The genes are TRBV12-3 or TRBV12-4 and TRBJ2-5; 8 nucleotides agree with TRBD2. Trimming cost V 6 bases and J 5 bases; bases outside gene matches: 8. The CDR3 contains 14 residues.

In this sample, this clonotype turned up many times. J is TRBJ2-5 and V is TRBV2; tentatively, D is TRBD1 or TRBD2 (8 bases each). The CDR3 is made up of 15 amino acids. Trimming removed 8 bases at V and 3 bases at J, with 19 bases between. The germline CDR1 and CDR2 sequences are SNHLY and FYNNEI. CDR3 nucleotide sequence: TGTGCCAGCGGACAGGGCCAGACTAGCGAAGAGACCCAGTACTTC. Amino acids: CASGQGQTSEETQYF. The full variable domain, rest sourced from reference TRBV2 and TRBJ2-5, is EPEVTQTPSHQVTQMGQEVILRCVPISNHLYFYWYRQILGQKVEFLVSFYNNEISEKSEIFDDQFSVERPDGSNFTLKIRSTKLEDSAMYFCASGQGQTSEETQYFGPGTRLLVL.

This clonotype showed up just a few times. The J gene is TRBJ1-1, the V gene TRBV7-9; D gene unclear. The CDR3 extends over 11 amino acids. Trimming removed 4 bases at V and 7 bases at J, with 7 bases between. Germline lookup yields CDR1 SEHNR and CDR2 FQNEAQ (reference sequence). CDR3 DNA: TGTGCCAGCAGCTCGGACCTTGAAGCTTTCTTT. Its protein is CASSSDLEAFF.

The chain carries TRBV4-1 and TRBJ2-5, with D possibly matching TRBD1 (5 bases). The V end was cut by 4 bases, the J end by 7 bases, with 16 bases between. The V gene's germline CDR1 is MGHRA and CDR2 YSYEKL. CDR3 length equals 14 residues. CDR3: CASSPRQLVGTQYF. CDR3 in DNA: TGCGCCAGCAGCCCTAGACAGCTCGTCGGGACCCAGTACTTC.

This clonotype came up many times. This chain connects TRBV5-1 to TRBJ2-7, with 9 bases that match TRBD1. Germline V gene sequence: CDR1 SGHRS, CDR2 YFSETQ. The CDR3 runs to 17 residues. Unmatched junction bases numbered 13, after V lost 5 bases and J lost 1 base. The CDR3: CASSRAVTGGGSYEQYF. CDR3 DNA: TGCGCCAGCAGTCGAGCGGTTACAGGGGGCGGTTCCTACGAGCAGTACTTC.

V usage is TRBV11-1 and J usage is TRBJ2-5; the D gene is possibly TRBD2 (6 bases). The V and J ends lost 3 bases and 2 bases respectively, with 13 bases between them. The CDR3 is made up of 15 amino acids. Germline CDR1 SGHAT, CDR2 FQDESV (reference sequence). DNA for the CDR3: TGTGCCAGCAGCTTCGGTAGAGGAGGGCAAGAGACCCAGTACTTC. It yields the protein CASSFGRGGQETQYF.

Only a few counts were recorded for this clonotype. The CDR3 DNA follows: TGTGCCAGTGGACAGGGCAGTCAAGAGACCCAGTACTTC. It specifies CASGQGSQETQYF. This chain links TRBV19 with TRBJ2-5, with TRBD1 matching 8 bases. Germline V gene lookup returns CDR1 LNHDA and CDR2 SQIVND (reference sequence). This CDR3 is 13 amino acids long. Trimming took 8 bases from V and 2 from J; bases not matched to a gene: 4.

DNA of the CDR3: TGCAGCGTTGAACAAATCCCGACAGCTAACACTGAAGCTTTCTTT. It yields the protein CSVEQIPTANTEAFF. The gene calls are TRBV29-1 and TRBJ1-1; D possibly corresponds to TRBD1 (5 bases). This CDR3 comprises 15 residues. Germline CDR1 reads SQVTM; CDR2 reads ANQGSEA. V gave up 2 bases and J gave up 2 bases, with 15 bases separating them.

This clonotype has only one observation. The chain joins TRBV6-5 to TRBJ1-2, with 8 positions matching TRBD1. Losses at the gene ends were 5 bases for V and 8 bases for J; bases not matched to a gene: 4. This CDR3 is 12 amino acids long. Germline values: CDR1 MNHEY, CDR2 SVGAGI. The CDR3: CASSGRTGGYTF. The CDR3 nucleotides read TGTGCCAGCAGTGGGCGGACAGGGGGCTACACCTTC.

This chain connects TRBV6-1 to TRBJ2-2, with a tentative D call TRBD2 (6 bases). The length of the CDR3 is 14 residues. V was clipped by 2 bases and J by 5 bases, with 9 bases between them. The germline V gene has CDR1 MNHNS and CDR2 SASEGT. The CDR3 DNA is TGTGCCAGCAGTGAAAAGGGACTTACCGGGGAGCTGTTTTTT. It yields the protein CASSEKGLTGELFF.

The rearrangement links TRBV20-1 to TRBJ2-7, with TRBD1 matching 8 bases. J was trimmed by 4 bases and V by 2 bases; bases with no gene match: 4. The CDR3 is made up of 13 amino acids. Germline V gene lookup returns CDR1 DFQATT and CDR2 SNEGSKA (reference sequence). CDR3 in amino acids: CSARRGQDYEQYF. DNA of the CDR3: TGCAGTGCTAGACGGGGACAGGATTACGAGCAGTACTTC.